This entry lists 7 T cell receptor beta chains sequenced from one sample in a study of regulatory T cells in long-lasting Graves disease (dated by TCRdb to the early 2020s). Library prep was done by multiplex PCR. This sample was sequenced with an Illumina HiSeq 4000. To build TCR beta libraries, CDR3 regions were amplified by Arm-PCR using iRepertoire HTBI primers. The public reads were quality trimmed at Q25 with fastp and then assembled into clones with MiXCR by TCRdb, keeping productive beta chains. Under each unique CDR3 protein, matching rows form one entry showing the most common genes and DNA. In all, the sample holds about 370,000 distinct CDR3 sequences, and 15% to 17% of those were seen once. The leading ten clones occupy approximately 22% of the sample. Taken with the paper, the label for time point translates to: newly diagnosed GD, antithyroid drugs for less than 3 months. For both TCR sequencing and RNA sequencing, RNA was extracted from PBMCs in TRIzol.

Sequenced here: peripheral blood mononuclear cells (PBMCs), sampled at new diagnosis, from a patient treated with antithyroid drugs. The receptor source for this set is a female donor with Graves disease.

The sample holds many counts of this clonotype. This chain uses TRBV12-5 with TRBJ2-1, with 13 nucleotides matching TRBD2. The V segment lost 6 bases and the J segment 7 bases; nucleotides outside the gene matches: 6. The CDR3 is made up of 15 amino acids. In germline, CDR1 is LGHNT, CDR2 FRNRAP. The CDR3 is CASGEGTSGINEQFF. CDR3 DNA sequence: TGTGCTAGTGGAGAGGGGACTAGCGGGATAAATGAGCAGTTCTTC.

This clonotype was recorded at least ten times. This chain connects TRBV27 to TRBJ1-2; the D is unclear. V gave up 6 bases and J gave up 6 bases, with 17 bases separating them. Germline V CDR1 and CDR2: MNHEY, SMNVEV (reference sequence). CDR3 size: 14 residues. The CDR3 sequence is CASSSAGRSHGYTF. The CDR3 nucleotides are TGTGCCAGCAGCTCGGCCGGCAGATCTCATGGCTACACCTTC.

Many counts were recorded for this clonotype. CDR3 sequence reads: CSASSPPNITLSWADYSNQPQHF. DNA of the CDR3: TGCAGTGCTAGTAGCCCCCCAAACATAACATTAAGTTGGGCCGATTATAGCAATCAGCCCCAGCATTTT. This chain links TRBV20-1 with TRBJ1-5, with D unclear. Deletions cut 3 bases from V and 0 bases from J, with 36 bases between. CDR3 length equals 23 residues. Germline-derived CDR1 and CDR2 are DFQATT and SNEGSKA (reference sequence).

This clonotype was counted only a few times. This chain uses TRBV6-5 with TRBJ2-1, with 8 bases lining up with TRBD1. V gave up 2 bases and J gave up 8 bases; unmatched junction bases: 11. CDR1 is MNHEY, CDR2 SVGAGI, per germline. The CDR3 runs to 16 residues. This CDR3 reads CASSYPSRGRPDEQFF. The DNA for the CDR3 is TGTGCCAGCAGTTACCCTTCCAGGGGGCGCCCCGATGAGCAGTTCTTC.

The chain recombines TRBV19 with TRBJ2-2; tentatively, D is TRBD1 (6 bases). The V end was cut by 3 bases, the J end by 4 bases, with 9 bases between. CDR3 length equals 14 residues. Germline-derived CDR1 and CDR2 are LNHDA and SQIVND (reference sequence). CDR3 DNA sequence: TGTGCCAGTAGTATTCAACAGGGCACCGGGGAGCTGTTTTTT. Residues: CASSIQQGTGELFF.

This clonotype was seen at least ten times. At one end, the junction sequence differs from germline, possibly due to a read error. J is TRBJ1-5 and V is TRBV12-3 or TRBV12-4, with D uncertain. The length of the CDR3 is 13 residues. The CDR3 spells CASSFRTDHPQHF. CDR3 nucleotides: TGTGCCAGCAGTTTTAGGACGGATCACCCCCAGCATTTT.

This clonotype was seen many times. The chain employs TRBV4-2 and TRBJ1-6; a weak D match, TRBD1 (5 bases). Trimming removed 1 base at V and 5 bases at J, with 9 bases between. This CDR3 is built from 15 residues. Germline CDR1 is LGHNA and CDR2 is YNFKEQ. The CDR3 DNA reads as TGTGCCAGCAGCCAAGTCTGGGACCATAATTCACCCCTCCACTTT. Translation: CASSQVWDHNSPLHF.